This is a list of T cell receptor beta chains from one sample in a study of blood T cells in healthy people across ages. Via MiXCR, TCRdb re-called the 5' RACE reads, giving one row per CDR3 protein. The sample lists about a million distinct CDR3 sequences, roughly 51% occurring once. The sample consisted of blood. The receptors originated from a woman aged 55-70 years in good health. The CDR3 runs from the conserved cysteine through the conserved F or W.

v_gene: TRBV5-1; CDR3aa: CASSLRQRSENYGYTF
v_gene: TRBV20-1; CDR3aa: CSAPDRRNYGYTF
v_gene: TRBV10-3; CDR3aa: CATRGDRANEQFF
v_gene: TRBV6-1; CDR3aa: CASTLQGSGVNEQFF
v_gene: TRBV5-1; CDR3aa: CASSGDGVTYEQYF
v_gene: TRBV2; CDR3aa: CASNQANRGYTF
v_gene: TRBV30; CDR3aa: CAWSKGTSGDTDTQYF
v_gene: TRBV20-1; CDR3aa: CSANLRWTGELFF
v_gene: TRBV12-3/TRBV12-4; CDR3aa: CASSKTGSSGANVLTF
v_gene: TRBV29-1; CDR3aa: CSVKSQVFGDEQYF
v_gene: TRBV7-8; CDR3aa: CASSLGKVSYNEQFF
v_gene: TRBV7-9; CDR3aa: CASSPKRDDSYEQYF
v_gene: TRBV28; CDR3aa: CASSSPGTEYGYTF
v_gene: TRBV6-1; CDR3aa: CASSDGGIFVQPQHF
v_gene: TRBV3-1; CDR3aa: CASSSTTGAMGEQYF
v_gene: TRBV10-1; CDR3aa: CASSESEDEQYF
v_gene: TRBV7-8; CDR3aa: CASSVRGAHSNQPQHF
v_gene: TRBV7-2; CDR3aa: CASSLFAPYEQYF
v_gene: TRBV7-2; CDR3aa: CASSLAALAGGQNEQFF
v_gene: TRBV15; CDR3aa: CATSINRANPDTQYF
v_gene: TRBV4-2; CDR3aa: CASSKGQGGSDTRYF
v_gene: TRBV12-3/TRBV12-4; CDR3aa: CASTELGEKLFF
v_gene: TRBV2; CDR3aa: CASSSGQTYEQYF
v_gene: TRBV2; CDR3aa: CASKNLAGTFTDTQYF
v_gene: TRBV7-2; CDR3aa: CASSPRTGEGVNEQFF
v_gene: TRBV20-1; CDR3aa: CSAFPPSYEQYF
v_gene: TRBV5-1; CDR3aa: CASSLQTGGLGSPLHF
v_gene: TRBV12-3/TRBV12-4; CDR3aa: CASSLSPRQGSNEQYF
v_gene: TRBV3-1; CDR3aa: CASSQFGRTAKNIQYF
v_gene: TRBV6-5; CDR3aa: CASSYIYGVAGAETQYF
v_gene: TRBV3-1; CDR3aa: CASSLAALSFEQYF
v_gene: TRBV29-1; CDR3aa: CSAESGSGADTQYF
v_gene: TRBV7-9; CDR3aa: CASSPDGHYGYTF
v_gene: TRBV12-3/TRBV12-4; CDR3aa: CASSLRGADYGYTF
v_gene: TRBV7-3; CDR3aa: CASSAPEVVDETSSYNEQYF
v_gene: TRBV20-1; CDR3aa: CSATGLAGVPDEQYF
v_gene: TRBV20-1; CDR3aa: CSAITPGLLHEQYF
v_gene: TRBV4-3; CDR3aa: CASSHGGGGANTQYF
v_gene: TRBV20-1; CDR3aa: CRTGPFSTDTQYF
v_gene: TRBV6-5; CDR3aa: CASSYSKLAARTDTQYF
v_gene: TRBV18; CDR3aa: CASSPGTELAGPDTQYF
v_gene: TRBV29-1; CDR3aa: CSVLQRTQETQYF
v_gene: TRBV6-5; CDR3aa: CASQTGSLDTIYF
v_gene: TRBV12-3/TRBV12-4; CDR3aa: CAGSFQQGGQPQHF
v_gene: TRBV6-5; CDR3aa: CASSYTRGVEKLFF
v_gene: TRBV9; CDR3aa: CASSVGGGWGSENIQYF
v_gene: TRBV18; CDR3aa: CASSLTGGQPYGYTF
v_gene: TRBV4-1; CDR3aa: CASSQARQGYEQYF
v_gene: TRBV7-6; CDR3aa: CASSLGVQNTEAFF
v_gene: TRBV6-1; CDR3aa: CASSELSREQFF
v_gene: TRBV20-1; CDR3aa: CSARDARGPENIQYF
v_gene: TRBV2; CDR3aa: CASRAGTSGTDTQYF
v_gene: TRBV3-1; CDR3aa: CASRLRVGKTEAFF
v_gene: TRBV4-1; CDR3aa: CASSQRGHYNEQYF
v_gene: TRBV20-1; CDR3aa: CSAPESTGGQLAKNIQYF
v_gene: TRBV7-9; CDR3aa: CASSLVVGEETQFF
v_gene: TRBV14; CDR3aa: CASAAGGYGYTF
v_gene: TRBV6-5; CDR3aa: CASSLQGGAQPQHF